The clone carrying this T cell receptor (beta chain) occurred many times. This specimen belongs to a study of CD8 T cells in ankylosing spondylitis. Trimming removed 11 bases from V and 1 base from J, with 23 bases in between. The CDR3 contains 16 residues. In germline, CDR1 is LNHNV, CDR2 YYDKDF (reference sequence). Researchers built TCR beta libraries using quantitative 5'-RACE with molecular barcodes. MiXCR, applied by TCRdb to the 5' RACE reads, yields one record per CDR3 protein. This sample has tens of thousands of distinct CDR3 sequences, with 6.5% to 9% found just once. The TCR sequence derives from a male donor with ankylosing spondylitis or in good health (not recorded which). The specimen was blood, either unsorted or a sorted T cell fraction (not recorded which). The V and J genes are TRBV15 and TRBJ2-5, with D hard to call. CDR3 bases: TGTGCCCCAAAACTCCCGGCGCGAATCTTCCAAGAGACCCAGTACTTC. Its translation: CAPKLPARIFQETQYF.